A single sample gave rise to the 7 T cell receptor beta chains below, sequenced in a study of cytomegalovirus exposure and HLA in healthy donors. PCR was performed using 60 Vbeta and 13 Jbeta primers. Measured with immunoSEQ multiplex PCR; TCRdb has only the in-frame clones, and not every one. The profile covers 150,000 to 200,000 clones, with more than 85% appearing a single time and about 0.24% taken by the ten largest. The sequencing input was PBMCs. All receptors derive from a girl in the first two years of life in good health and CMV-seronegative.

This chain joins TRBV9 and TRBJ1-1; no definite D call. Germline CDR1 is SGDLS and CDR2 is YYNGEE. The CDR3 runs 13 residues. V was shortened by 1 base and J by 0 bases, with 4 bases between the two germline ends. The CDR3 bases are TGTGCCAGCAGCGTATCCGTGAACACTGAAGCTTTCTTT. It codes for CASSVSVNTEAFF.

V and J are TRBV5-1 and TRBJ2-1, with TRBD2 matching over 15 bases. The CDR3 runs 16 residues. Unmatched junction bases numbered 3, after V lost 3 bases and J lost 5 bases. Germline loops: CDR1 SGHRS, CDR2 YFSETQ. This CDR3 is CASSSGLAGGHNEQFF. CDR3 nucleotide sequence: TGCGCCAGCAGCTCGGGACTAGCGGGAGGACACAATGAGCAGTTCTTC.

This clone was counted a few times. V and J are TRBV6-5 and TRBJ1-1; no clear D. CDR3 size: 13 residues. Trimming removed 4 bases at V and 10 bases at J, with 16 bases between. Germline CDR1 and CDR2: MNHEY and SVGAGI. The CDR3 here is CASSFPGGYGAFF. CDR3 DNA: TGTGCCAGCAGTTTCCCTGGAGGGTACGGAGCTTTCTTT.

The chain is built from TRBV5-6 and TRBJ1-1; no clear D gene. Germline CDR1 is SGHDT and CDR2 is YYEEEE. This CDR3 contains 11 residues. V dropped 2 bases and J dropped 6 bases, with 5 bases sitting between them. CDR3 nucleotides: TGTGCCAGCAGCTTTTCTGCTGAAGCTTTCTTT. Its translation: CASSFSAEAFF.

The chain has TRBV7-9 and TRBJ1-2; no clear D gene. The CDR3 runs to 15 residues. Germline V gene lookup returns CDR1 SEHNR and CDR2 FQNEAQ (reference sequence). V dropped 1 base and J dropped 0 bases, with 9 bases sitting between them. The CDR3 spells CASSLGSGTNYGYTF. The DNA of the CDR3 is TGTGCCAGCAGCTTAGGTTCGGGGACTAACTATGGCTACACCTTC. The full variable domain, completed using reference TRBV7-9 and TRBJ1-2, is DTGVSQNPRHKITKRGQNVTFRCDPISEHNRLYWYRQTLGQGPEFLTYFQNEAQLEKSRLLSDRFSAERPKGSFSTLEIQRTEQGDSAMYLCASSLGSGTNYGYTFGSGTRLTVV.

This chain connects TRBV28 to TRBJ2-5, with D possibly matching TRBD2 (6 bases). CDR1 and CDR2 from the germline V gene are MDHEN and SYDVKM. V lost 2 bases and J lost 5, with 9 bases in between. CDR3 size: 13 residues. The CDR3 spells CASSLGGWETQYF. The CDR3, as DNA: TGTGCCAGCAGTTTAGGGGGGTGGGAGACCCAGTACTTC.

This clone was picked up one time. This chain uses TRBV7-3 with TRBJ2-7; 9 bases map to TRBD2. This CDR3 has 16 residues. Germline CDR1 reads SGHTA; CDR2 reads FQGTGA. Trimming removed 2 bases from V and 4 bases from J; junction bases left unmatched: 9. DNA of the CDR3: TGTGCCAGCAGCTTAGAGCCAGCGGGAGGCCCTTACGAGCAGTACTTC. It codes for CASSLEPAGGPYEQYF.